This is a list of T cell receptor beta chains from one sample in a study of blood T cell repertoires in COVID-19. The table came from immunoSEQ multiplex PCR; TCRdb's copy has only in-frame clones and leaves some out. The sample has 150,000 or so clones, approximately 87% seen once. Sequencing input: PBMCs or T cells enriched from blood (not recorded which). These TCRs come from a woman between 45 and 65 years old who had recovered from COVID-19. Each CDR3 is given with its conserved first and last residue. The D gene is left open where the match is weak. Not all rows give a size; the values are once, few, many and, for expanded clones, a class.

d_call j_call clone_size v_call cdr3_aa cdr3_nt
. TRBJ1-3 . TRBV7-2 CASSFQGSGNTIYF TGTGCCAGCAGCTTCCAGGGCTCTGGAAACACCATATATTTT
. TRBJ1-6 once TRBV10-3 CAIRSDAENSPLHF TGTGCCATTAGATCTGATGCGGAAAATTCACCCCTCCACTTT
TRBD1 TRBJ1-4 . TRBV12-5 CASGLVLLGQGFEKLFF TGTGCTAGTGGTTTGGTGTTACTGGGACAGGGCTTTGAAAAACTGTTTTTT
TRBD1 TRBJ2-7 . TRBV10-3 CAIREGTGHYEQYF TGTGCCATCAGGGAGGGGACAGGTCACTACGAGCAGTACTTC
. TRBJ1-4 . TRBV11-3 CASSLTKARDRDEKLFF TGTGCCAGCAGCTTGACGAAAGCCCGGGATAGAGATGAAAAACTGTTTTTT
. TRBJ2-1 . TRBV3-1/TRBV3-2 CASSPSAAGYNEQFF TGTGCCAGCAGCCCCTCCGCGGCCGGCTACAATGAGCAGTTCTTC
TRBD1 TRBJ2-5 . TRBV2 CASKRQGMQEETQYF TGTGCCAGCAAGCGACAGGGAATGCAGGAAGAGACCCAGTACTTC
TRBD1 TRBJ1-2 . TRBV2 CASDGTGVSPRGYTF TGTGCCAGCGACGGGACAGGGGTGTCCCCCAGGGGCTACACCTTC
. TRBJ1-2 . TRBV11-2 CASSPGGRAENYGYTF TGTGCCAGCAGCCCCGGGGGTAGGGCGGAAAACTATGGCTACACCTTC
TRBD2 TRBJ2-5 . TRBV7-3 CASSPTPALAGGRAYEETQYF TGTGCCAGCAGCCCTACTCCGGCACTAGCGGGGGGGCGGGCGTACGAAGAGACCCAGTACTTC
TRBD1 TRBJ1-1 once TRBV6-5 CASSRDRLTEAFF TGTGCCAGCAGTAGGGACAGACTCACTGAAGCTTTCTTT
. TRBJ1-2 . TRBV10-3 CAISQEQTTYGYTF TGTGCCATCAGTCAAGAACAGACTACTTATGGCTACACCTTC
. TRBJ2-5 . TRBV4-2 CASSQVGEESETQYF TGTGCCAGCAGCCAAGTGGGGGAGGAGTCGGAGACCCAGTACTTC
. TRBJ1-1 . TRBV11-3 CASSLETRTEAFF TGTGCCAGCAGTCTTGAGACGAGGACTGAAGCTTTCTTT
TRBD1 TRBJ1-1 . TRBV6-5 CASSTTGGDEAFF TGTGCCAGCAGTACGACAGGGGGAGATGAAGCTTTCTTT
. TRBJ2-7 . TRBV6-5 CASNLGGLQYF TGTGCCAGCAATCTAGGTGGACTGCAGTACTTC
TRBD1 TRBJ2-7 . TRBV7-2 CASSSPGQGAEQYF TGTGCCAGCAGCTCCCCGGGACAGGGGGCCGAGCAGTACTTC
TRBD2 TRBJ2-1 . TRBV11-3 CASTPSGGHNEQFF TGTGCCAGCACCCCTAGCGGGGGCCACAATGAGCAGTTCTTC
. TRBJ1-2 . TRBV19 CASTSQGARDYGYTF TGTGCCAGCACCTCCCAGGGCGCGCGTGACTATGGCTACACCTTC
. TRBJ1-5 . TRBV24-1 CATSDSGAGFSNQPQHF TGTGCCACCAGTGATTCGGGTGCAGGGTTTTCCAATCAGCCCCAGCATTTT
TRBD2 TRBJ2-1 . TRBV11-3 CASSFRGGANEQFF TGTGCCAGCAGCTTCCGCGGGGGGGCCAATGAGCAGTTCTTC
TRBD2 TRBJ2-7 . TRBV9 CASSVTSGGTYEQYF TGTGCCAGCAGCGTTACTAGCGGGGGAACCTACGAGCAGTACTTC
TRBD2 TRBJ2-3 . TRBV7-2 CASTPLTSGGRTSTDTQYF TGTGCCAGCACCCCCCTGACTAGCGGGGGGAGAACTAGCACAGATACGCAGTATTTT
TRBD1 TRBJ2-2 . TRBV16 CASSQTGTGSIGELFF TGTGCCAGCAGCCAGACCGGGACAGGGTCAATCGGGGAGCTGTTTTTT
. TRBJ2-7 . TRBV20-1 CSAGLTLEQYF TGCAGTGCTGGACTGACGTTGGAGCAGTACTTC
TRBD1 TRBJ1-1 few TRBV18 CASSPQTGRTEAFF TGTGCCAGCTCACCCCAGACAGGGCGAACTGAAGCTTTCTTT
TRBD1 TRBJ1-1 . TRBV9 CASSGRQGVGTEAFF TGTGCCAGCAGCGGACGACAGGGGGTGGGCACTGAAGCTTTCTTT
TRBD2 TRBJ2-3 few TRBV9 CASSRSSGGVDTQYF TGTGCCAGCAGCCGGTCTAGCGGGGGGGTGGATACGCAGTATTTT
TRBD1 TRBJ1-1 . TRBV6-5 CASSYWDRGRETEAFF TGTGCCAGCAGTTATTGGGACAGGGGGCGGGAGACTGAAGCTTTCTTT
TRBD1 TRBJ1-4 . TRBV25-1 CASSEGSGGGEKLFF TGTGCCAGCAGTGAAGGGTCAGGGGGAGGAGAAAAACTGTTTTTT
. TRBJ1-3 . TRBV7-3 CASSPDSKSGNTIYF TGTGCCAGCAGCCCGGACAGCAAGAGTGGAAACACCATATATTTT
. TRBJ2-7 few TRBV20-1 CSAPLVYEQYF TGCAGTGCTCCCCTAGTCTACGAGCAGTACTTC
. TRBJ2-5 . TRBV12-3/TRBV12-4 CASSLYPEETQYF TGTGCCAGCAGTTTATACCCCGAGGAGACCCAGTACTTC
. TRBJ1-3 few TRBV19 CASSTLSGNTIYF TGTGCCAGTTCGACACTTTCTGGAAACACCATATATTTT
TRBD2 TRBJ2-5 few TRBV5-1 CASKQRGVQETQYF TGCGCCAGCAAGCAGCGGGGGGTCCAAGAGACCCAGTACTTC
TRBD1 TRBJ2-6 many TRBV27 CASSFLGTGSTGANVLTF TGTGCCAGCAGTTTCCTGGGGACAGGGTCCACTGGGGCCAACGTCCTGACTTTC
. TRBJ2-3 . TRBV29-1 CSVDGQLSTDTQYF TGCAGCGTTGACGGACAGTTAAGCACAGATACGCAGTATTTT
TRBD1 TRBJ2-1 . TRBV18 CASSPGQGGGDEQFF TGTGCCAGCTCACCCGGACAGGGTGGAGGCGATGAGCAGTTCTTC
. TRBJ1-2 . TRBV12-3/TRBV12-4 CASSQTAYGYTF TGTGCCAGCAGCCAAACAGCCTATGGCTACACCTTC
TRBD2 TRBJ2-7 few TRBV5-4 CASSLEALAGVPGNEQYF TGTGCCAGCAGCTTGGAGGCTCTAGCGGGGGTCCCGGGAAACGAGCAGTACTTC
. TRBJ1-1 . TRBV5-6 CASSLWGLDMNTEAFF TGTGCCAGCAGCTTGTGGGGATTGGACATGAACACTGAAGCTTTCTTT
TRBD1 TRBJ1-6 . TRBV6-5 CASRDRVNSPLHF TGTGCCAGCAGGGACAGGGTTAATTCACCCCTCCACTTT
TRBD2 TRBJ2-1 . TRBV4-3 CASSQSPAGGYDNEQFF TGCGCCAGCAGCCAATCACCTGCGGGGGGTTATGACAATGAGCAGTTCTTC
TRBD1 TRBJ1-2 . TRBV7-2 CASSPSRTGSGYTF TGTGCCAGCAGCCCCTCGAGGACAGGGAGTGGCTACACCTTC
. TRBJ2-7 . TRBV7-2 CASSPRGLPLGEQYF TGTGCCAGCAGCCCCCGGGGGTTACCCCTAGGGGAGCAGTACTTC
. TRBJ1-1 once TRBV6-4 CASRTGTSNTEAFF TGTGCCAGCAGGACCGGGACATCGAACACTGAAGCTTTCTTT